A single sample gave rise to the 5 T cell receptor beta chains below, sequenced in a study of T cells in Graves' hyperthyroidism and ophthalmopathy. Regions amplified from RNA transcripts were the TCR beta CDR3 regions. Initially, a first-round RT-PCR of the TCR CDR3 employed the HTBI primer set. A single record per CDR3 protein comes from TCRdb applying MiXCR to the multiplex PCR reads. The table lists 500,000 or so distinct CDR3 sequences, over 15% of them singletons. Sequencing used blood. The origin of the receptors is a woman in her late teens or twenties with Graves' ophthalmopathy.

In its sample, this clonotype is medium-sized (0.01 to 0.1%). This chain connects TRBV3-1 to TRBJ2-3, with 7 bases identical to TRBD2. The junction had 9 bases not matched to a gene; V was cut back by 1 base and J by 2 bases. Germline V gene lookup returns CDR1 LGHDT and CDR2 YNNKEL (reference sequence). The CDR3 is 17 residues long. The CDR3 protein is CASSQVGLAEFTDTQYF. The CDR3 bases are TGTGCCAGCAGCCAAGTGGGGCTAGCGGAATTCACAGATACGCAGTATTTT.

CDR3 loop: CASGTGGLYSPLHF. The CDR3 bases are TGTGCCAGCGGTACCGGGGGGTTGTATTCACCCCTCCACTTT. V is TRBV6-1 and J is TRBJ1-6; possibly TRBD1 for D (5 bases). V lost 8 bases, J lost 8 bases, and 16 bases lay in between. CDR3 length: 14 residues. The germline V gene encodes CDR1 MNHNS and CDR2 SASEGT.

This clonotype was detected ten times or more. The chain links TRBV6-2 or TRBV6-3 to TRBJ1-1, with 7 bases aligning to TRBD1. Germline CDR1 and CDR2: MNHEY and SVGEGT. The CDR3 runs to 15 residues. With 7 bases clipped from V and 0 bases from J, the junction kept 8 bases outside the gene matches. The CDR3 reads CASKMAGGLNTEAFF. In nucleotides, the CDR3 is TGTGCCAGCAAGATGGCAGGGGGGTTGAACACTGAAGCTTTCTTT.

In nucleotides, the CDR3 is TGCGCCAGCAGCCAAGACGGGGGACTAGCGGGAGCTTTCTACAATGAGCAGTTCTTC. Protein: CASSQDGGLAGAFYNEQFF. This chain joins TRBV4-3 and TRBJ2-1, with TRBD2 matching over 14 bases. The V and J ends lost 0 bases and 3 bases, in that order; junction bases with no gene match: 7. CDR1 and CDR2 from the germline V gene are LGHNA and YSLEER. CDR3 length: 19 amino acids.

This clonotype has a count of ten or more. The V and J genes are TRBV3-1 and TRBJ1-5; the match to TRBD1 covers 8 bases. V was clipped by 6 bases and J by 2 bases; unmatched bases: 3. In germline, CDR1 is LGHDT, CDR2 YNNKEL (reference sequence). The CDR3 totals 14 residues. The CDR3 DNA sequence: TGTGCCAGCAGTGACAGGGGACGCAATCAGCCCCAGCATTTT. It codes for CASSDRGRNQPQHF.